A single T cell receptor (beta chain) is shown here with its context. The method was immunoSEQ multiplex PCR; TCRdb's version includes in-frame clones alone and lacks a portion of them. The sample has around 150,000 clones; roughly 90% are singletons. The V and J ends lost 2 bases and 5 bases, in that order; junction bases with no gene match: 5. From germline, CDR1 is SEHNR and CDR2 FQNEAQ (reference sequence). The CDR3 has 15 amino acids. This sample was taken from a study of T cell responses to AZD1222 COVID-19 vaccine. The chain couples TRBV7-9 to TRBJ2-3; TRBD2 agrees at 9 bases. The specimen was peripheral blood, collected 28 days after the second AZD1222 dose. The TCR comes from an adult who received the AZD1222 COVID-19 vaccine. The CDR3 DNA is TGTGCCAGCAGCTTATCTAGCGGGACAAGAGATACGCAGTATTTT. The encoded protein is CASSLSSGTRDTQYF.